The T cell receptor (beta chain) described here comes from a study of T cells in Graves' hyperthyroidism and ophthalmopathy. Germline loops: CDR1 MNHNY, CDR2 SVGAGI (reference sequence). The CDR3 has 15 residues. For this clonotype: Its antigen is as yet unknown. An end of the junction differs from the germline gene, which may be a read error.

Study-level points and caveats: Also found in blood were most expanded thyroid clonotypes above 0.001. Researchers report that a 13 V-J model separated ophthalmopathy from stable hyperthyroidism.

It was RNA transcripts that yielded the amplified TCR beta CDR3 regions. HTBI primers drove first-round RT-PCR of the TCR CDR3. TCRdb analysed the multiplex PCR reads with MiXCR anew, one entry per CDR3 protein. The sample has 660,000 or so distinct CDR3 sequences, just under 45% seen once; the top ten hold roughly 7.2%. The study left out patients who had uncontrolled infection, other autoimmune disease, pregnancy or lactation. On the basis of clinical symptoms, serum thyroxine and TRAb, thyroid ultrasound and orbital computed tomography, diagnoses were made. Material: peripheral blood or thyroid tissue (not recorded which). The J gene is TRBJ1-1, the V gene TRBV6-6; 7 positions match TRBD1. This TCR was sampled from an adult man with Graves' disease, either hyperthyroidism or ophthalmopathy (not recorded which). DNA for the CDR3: TGTGCCATCAGTGCGACGGGACAGATGAACACTGAAGCTTTCTTT. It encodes CAISATGQMNTEAFF.